The entry below gives a single T cell receptor (beta chain) sequence along with its context. Profiling relied on immunoSEQ multiplex PCR, and the TCRdb table lists in-frame clones only, not all of them. The sample shows approximately 300,000 clones, around nine tenths of them seen only once. Followed over time, Seattle patients had been enrolled while infection was active. The data derive from a study of blood T cell repertoires in COVID-19. On the study more broadly: Sites across the United States, Italy and Spain contributed samples from acute and convalescent COVID-19. Nucleic acid was either cDNA or gDNA, and it came from T cells, B-cell-depleted T cells, or PBMCs.

Germline CDR1 is LNHDA and CDR2 is SQIVND (reference sequence). The CDR3 totals 17 residues. The V gene end was trimmed by 6 bases and the J gene end by 7 bases; junction bases not matched to a gene: 12. The sample comprised peripheral blood. The sequence was obtained from a woman aged 25 to 39 with COVID-19, enrolled during active disease. The V and J genes are TRBV19 and TRBJ1-6, with 10 bases that match TRBD1. DNA for the CDR3: TGTGCCAGTAGCCGTGCCCTGAGACAGGGGGCGAATTCACCCCTCCACTTT. Translating it yields CASSRALRQGANSPLHF.